The source of this TCR beta chain is a study of shared clonotypes between healthy human individuals. Deep was the level used in running the assay. Clones were sequenced by immunoSEQ multiplex PCR, and TCRdb holds only the in-frame ones, with some missing. The sample lists over 2 million clones; 85% to 95% were seen once. What was sequenced was naive CD4+ T cells sorted from blood. The subset was: CD45RA+ positively selected. The TCR was taken from a man in his late teens or twenties in good health.

CDR3 nucleotides: TGCGCCAGCAGCTCGACCCCGCGCAGTTCAGGCACAGATACGCAGTATTTT. It is translated as CASSSTPRSSGTDTQYF. The chain employs TRBV5-1 and TRBJ2-3; D gene unclear. Germline V gene data show CDR1 as SGHRS and CDR2 as YFSETQ. With 3 bases removed from V and 1 base from J, the gap between germline ends came to 18 bases. The CDR3 spans 17 residues.